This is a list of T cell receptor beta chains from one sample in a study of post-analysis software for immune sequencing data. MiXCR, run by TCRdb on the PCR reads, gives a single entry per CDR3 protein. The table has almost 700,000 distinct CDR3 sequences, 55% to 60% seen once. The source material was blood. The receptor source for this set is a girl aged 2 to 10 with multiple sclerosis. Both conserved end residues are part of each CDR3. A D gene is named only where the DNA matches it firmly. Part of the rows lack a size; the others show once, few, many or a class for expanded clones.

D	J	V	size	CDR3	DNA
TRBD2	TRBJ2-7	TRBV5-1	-	CASSLLPGGYEQYF	TGCGCCAGCAGCCTCCTCCCGGGGGGGTACGAGCAGTACTTC
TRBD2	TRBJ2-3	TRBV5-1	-	CASTGGSTDTQYF	TGCGCCAGCACGGGGGGATCCACAGATACGCAGTATTTT
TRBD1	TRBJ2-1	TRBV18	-	CASSYKQGVYNEQFF	TGTGCCAGCTCATACAAGCAGGGGGTGTACAATGAGCAGTTCTTC
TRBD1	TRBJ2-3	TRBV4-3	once	CASSQERTGTGTDTQYF	TGCGCCAGCAGCCAGGAACGGACAGGGACGGGCACAGATACGCAGTATTTT
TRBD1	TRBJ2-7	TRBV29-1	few	CSVSGTGGEQYF	TGCAGCGTGTCCGGGACAGGGGGCGAGCAGTACTTC
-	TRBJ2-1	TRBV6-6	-	CASSYRGLEGSYNEQFF	TGTGCCAGCAGTTACCGGGGACTCGAGGGCTCCTACAATGAGCAGTTCTTC
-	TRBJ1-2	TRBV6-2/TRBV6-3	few	CASSSRAGYGYTF	TGTGCCAGCAGTTCAAGGGCAGGGTATGGCTACACCTTC
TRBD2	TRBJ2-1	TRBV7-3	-	CASTEHGTSGYNEQFF	TGTGCCAGCACCGAACACGGGACTAGCGGATACAATGAGCAGTTCTTC
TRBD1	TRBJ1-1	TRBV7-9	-	CASSIGDRGIYTEAFF	TGTGCCAGCAGCATAGGGGACAGGGGTATTTACACTGAAGCTTTCTTT
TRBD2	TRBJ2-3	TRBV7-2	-	CASSLRASGSWDTQYF	TGTGCCAGCAGCTTACGTGCTAGCGGGAGTTGGGATACGCAGTATTTT
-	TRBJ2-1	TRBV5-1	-	CASSLGPDRGDEQFF	TGCGCCAGCAGTTTGGGCCCAGATAGGGGCGATGAGCAGTTCTTC
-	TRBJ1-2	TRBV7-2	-	CASSLGVSGDEGYTF	TGTGCCAGCAGCTTAGGGGTGTCGGGGGATGAGGGCTACACCTTC
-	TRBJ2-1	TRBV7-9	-	CATLLGNEQFF	TGTGCCACCCTACTGGGGAATGAGCAGTTCTTC
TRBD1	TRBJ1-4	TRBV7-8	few	CASSWTGGSNEKLFF	TGTGCCAGCAGCTGGACAGGGGGGTCAAATGAAAAACTGTTTTTT
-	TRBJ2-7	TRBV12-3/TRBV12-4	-	CASSLPSCEQYF	TGTGCCAGCAGTCTACCAAGCTGCGAGCAGTACTTC
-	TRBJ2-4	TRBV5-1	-	CASSFRTEDIQYF	TGCGCCAGCAGCTTCCGGACAGAAGACATTCAGTACTTC
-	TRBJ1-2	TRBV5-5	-	CASSSPRTLLRAGYTF	TGTGCCAGCAGCTCGCCTCGGACGCTTTTAAGGGCTGGCTACACCTTC
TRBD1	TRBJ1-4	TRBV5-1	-	CASSLQGTGDEKLFF	TGCGCCAGCAGCCTCCAAGGGACAGGGGATGAAAAACTGTTTTTT
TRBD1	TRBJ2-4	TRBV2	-	CASSVPGQAKNIQYF	TGTGCCAGCAGCGTGCCGGGACAGGCGAAAAACATTCAGTACTTC
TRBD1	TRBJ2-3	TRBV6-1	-	CASSWPGQGADTQYF	TGTGCCAGCAGTTGGCCGGGACAGGGGGCAGATACGCAGTATTTT
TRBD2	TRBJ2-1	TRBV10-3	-	CAISVHPGTSFSNEQFF	TGTGCCATCAGCGTCCACCCCGGGACTAGCTTTTCCAATGAGCAGTTCTTC
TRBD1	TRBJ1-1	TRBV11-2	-	CASSLFGTGGLEGTEAFF	TGTGCCAGCAGCTTATTCGGGACAGGGGGCCTCGAAGGCACTGAAGCTTTCTTT
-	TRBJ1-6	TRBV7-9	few	CASSLQGRKSPLHF	TGTGCCAGCAGCTTACAGGGGAGGAAATCACCCCTCCACTTT
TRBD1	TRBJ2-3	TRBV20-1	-	CSARDYLGTASTDTQYF	TGCAGTGCTAGGGATTACCTCGGGACAGCTAGCACAGATACGCAGTATTTT
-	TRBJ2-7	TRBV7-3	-	CASSLYAGSGYEQYF	TGTGCCAGCAGCTTATATGCGGGATCCGGCTACGAGCAGTACTTC
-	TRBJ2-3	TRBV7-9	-	CASSPGLGNTDTQYF	TGTGCCAGCAGCCCAGGACTCGGGAACACAGATACGCAGTATTTT
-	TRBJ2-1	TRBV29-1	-	CSVPPTAVTYNEQFF	TGCAGCGTGCCCCCGACAGCCGTTACCTACAATGAGCAGTTCTTC
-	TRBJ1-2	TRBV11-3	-	CASSSAPANYGYTF	TGTGCCAGCAGCTCCGCGCCGGCTAACTATGGCTACACCTTC
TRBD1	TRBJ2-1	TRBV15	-	CATSRDPGGAYNEQFF	TGTGCCACCAGCAGAGACCCAGGGGGAGCCTACAATGAGCAGTTCTTC
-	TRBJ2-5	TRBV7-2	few	CASRRGGLTSFKTQYF	TGTGCCAGCAGACGGGGTGGACTTACCTCTTTTAAGACCCAGTACTTC
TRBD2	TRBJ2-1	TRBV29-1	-	CSVEGGTGDTSGRYEQFF	TGCAGCGTTGAAGGAGGGACAGGCGATACTAGCGGGAGATACGAGCAGTTCTTC
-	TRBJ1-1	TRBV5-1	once	CASSLGRGVTEAFF	TGCGCCAGCAGCTTGGGGAGAGGGGTCACTGAAGCTTTCTTT
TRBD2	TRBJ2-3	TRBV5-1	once	CASSPGASGPTDTQYF	TGCGCCAGCAGCCCCGGGGCTAGCGGGCCCACAGATACGCAGTATTTT
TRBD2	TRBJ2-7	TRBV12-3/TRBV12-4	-	CASSRREERAQYF	TGTGCCAGCAGTAGGCGGGAGGAGAGGGCCCAGTACTTC
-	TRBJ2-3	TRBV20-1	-	CSARGTRVTQYF	TGCAGTGCTAGAGGGACGAGAGTAACGCAGTATTTT
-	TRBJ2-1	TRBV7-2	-	CASSTTHRDHEQFF	TGTGCCAGCAGCACCACCCACAGGGACCATGAGCAGTTCTTC
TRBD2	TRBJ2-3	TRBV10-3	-	CAISEIGREGSDTQYF	TGTGCCATCAGTGAGATCGGGCGGGAGGGTTCAGATACGCAGTATTTT
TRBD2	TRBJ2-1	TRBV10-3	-	CAISDTRLAGGDEQFF	TGTGCCATCAGTGATACGAGGTTAGCGGGGGGCGATGAGCAGTTCTTC
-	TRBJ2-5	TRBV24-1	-	CATSVGGGAETQYF	TGTGCCACCAGTGTGGGAGGGGGCGCGGAGACCCAGTACTTC